In its sample, the clone carrying this TCR beta chain was seen a few times. The length of the CDR3 is 13 residues. The V gene lost 5 bases and the J gene lost 2 bases, with 9 bases spanning the gap. Germline V lookup: CDR1 MGHDK, CDR2 SYGVNS. The CDR3 regions of TCR beta were amplified from RNA transcripts. When the TCR CDR3 underwent first-round RT-PCR, the HTBI primer set was used. A single record per CDR3 protein comes from TCRdb applying MiXCR to the multiplex PCR reads. Here the sample spans 500,000 to 750,000 distinct CDR3 sequences, more than 13% being singletons. The sample belongs to a study of T cells in Graves' hyperthyroidism and ophthalmopathy.

This sequence was found in a woman younger than 35 with Graves' ophthalmopathy. The V and J genes are TRBV25-1 and TRBJ1-2; D not certain. What was sequenced was blood. CDR3 region: CASSPSANYGYTF. The CDR3 DNA sequence: TGTGCCAGCAGTCCCTCAGCCAACTATGGCTACACCTTC.